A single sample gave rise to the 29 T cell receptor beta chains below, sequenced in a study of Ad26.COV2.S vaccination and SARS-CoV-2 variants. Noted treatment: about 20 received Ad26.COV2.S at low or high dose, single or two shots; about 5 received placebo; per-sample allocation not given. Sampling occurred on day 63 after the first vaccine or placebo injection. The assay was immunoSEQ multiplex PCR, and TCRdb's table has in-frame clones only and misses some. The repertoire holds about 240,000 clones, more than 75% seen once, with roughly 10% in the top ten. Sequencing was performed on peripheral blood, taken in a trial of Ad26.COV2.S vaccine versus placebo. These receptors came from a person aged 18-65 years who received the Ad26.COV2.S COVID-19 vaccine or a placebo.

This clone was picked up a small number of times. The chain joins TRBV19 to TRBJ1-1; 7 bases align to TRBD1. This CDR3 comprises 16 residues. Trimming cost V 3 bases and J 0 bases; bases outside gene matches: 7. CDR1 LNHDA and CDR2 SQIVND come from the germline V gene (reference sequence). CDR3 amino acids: CASSIQGGGMNTEAFF. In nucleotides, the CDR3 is TGTGCCAGTAGTATTCAGGGGGGAGGAATGAACACTGAAGCTTTCTTT.

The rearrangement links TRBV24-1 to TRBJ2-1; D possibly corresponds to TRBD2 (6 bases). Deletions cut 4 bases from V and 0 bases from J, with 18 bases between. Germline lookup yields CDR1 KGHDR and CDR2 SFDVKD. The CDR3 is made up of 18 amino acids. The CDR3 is CATSDPNAAGSSYNEQFF. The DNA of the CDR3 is TGTGCCACCAGTGACCCGAATGCGGCGGGGAGCTCCTACAATGAGCAGTTCTTC.

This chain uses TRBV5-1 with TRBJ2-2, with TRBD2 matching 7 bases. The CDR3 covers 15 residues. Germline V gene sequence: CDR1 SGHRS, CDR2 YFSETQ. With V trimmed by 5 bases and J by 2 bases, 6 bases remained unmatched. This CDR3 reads CASSWRGTNTGELFF. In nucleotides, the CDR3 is TGCGCCAGCAGTTGGCGGGGGACTAACACCGGGGAGCTGTTTTTT.

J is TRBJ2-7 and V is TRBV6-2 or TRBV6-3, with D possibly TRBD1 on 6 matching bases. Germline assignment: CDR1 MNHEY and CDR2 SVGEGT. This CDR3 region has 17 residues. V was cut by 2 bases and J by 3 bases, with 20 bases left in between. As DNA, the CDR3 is TGTGCCAGCAGTTACGATTTGGGACATGGGGGCCTCTACGAGCAGTACTTC. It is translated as CASSYDLGHGGLYEQYF.

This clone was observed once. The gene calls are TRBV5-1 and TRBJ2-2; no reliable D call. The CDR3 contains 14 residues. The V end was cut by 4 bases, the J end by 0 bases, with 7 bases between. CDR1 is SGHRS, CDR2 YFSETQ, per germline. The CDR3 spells CASSTSTNTGELFF. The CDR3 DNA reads TGCGCCAGCAGCACCTCAACGAACACCGGGGAGCTGTTTTTT.

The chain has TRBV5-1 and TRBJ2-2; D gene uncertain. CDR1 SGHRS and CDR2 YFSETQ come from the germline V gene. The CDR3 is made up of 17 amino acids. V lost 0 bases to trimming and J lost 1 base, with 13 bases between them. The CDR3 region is CASSLAGQIQNTGELFF. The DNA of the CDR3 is TGCGCCAGCAGCTTGGCCGGCCAGATACAGAACACCGGGGAGCTGTTTTTT.

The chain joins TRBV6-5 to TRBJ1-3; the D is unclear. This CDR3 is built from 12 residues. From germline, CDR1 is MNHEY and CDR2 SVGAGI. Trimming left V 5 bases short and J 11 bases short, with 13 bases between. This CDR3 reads CASSPRPGPIYF. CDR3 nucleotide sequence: TGTGCCAGCAGTCCGCGTCCTGGACCCATATATTTT.

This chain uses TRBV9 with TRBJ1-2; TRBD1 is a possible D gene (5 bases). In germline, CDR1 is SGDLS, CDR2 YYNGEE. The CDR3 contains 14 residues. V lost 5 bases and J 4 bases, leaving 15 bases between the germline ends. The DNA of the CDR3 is TGTGCCAGCAGGGGGGGACGGCCCGGCTATGGCTACACCTTC. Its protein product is CASRGGRPGYGYTF.

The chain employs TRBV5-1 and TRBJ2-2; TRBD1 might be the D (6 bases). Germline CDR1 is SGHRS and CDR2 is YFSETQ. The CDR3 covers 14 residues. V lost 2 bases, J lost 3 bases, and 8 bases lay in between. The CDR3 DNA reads TGCGCCAGCAGCTTAAACAGGGACACCGGGGAGCTGTTTTTT. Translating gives CASSLNRDTGELFF.

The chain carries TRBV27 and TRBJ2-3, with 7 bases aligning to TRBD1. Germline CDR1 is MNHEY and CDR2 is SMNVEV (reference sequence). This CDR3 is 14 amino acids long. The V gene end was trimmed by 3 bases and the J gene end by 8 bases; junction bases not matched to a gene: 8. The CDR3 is CASSFAGGGSTQYF. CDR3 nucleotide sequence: TGTGCCAGCAGTTTTGCAGGGGGTGGAAGTACGCAGTATTTT.

The chain's CDR3 is CASSKGQPNTGELFF. DNA of the CDR3: TGTGCCAGTAGTAAGGGACAGCCGAACACCGGGGAGCTGTTTTTT. This sequence joins TRBV19 and TRBJ2-2; 7 positions agree with TRBD1. The CDR3 has 15 residues. Germline lookup yields CDR1 LNHDA and CDR2 SQIVND (reference sequence). With V trimmed by 4 bases and J by 0 bases, 2 bases remained unmatched.

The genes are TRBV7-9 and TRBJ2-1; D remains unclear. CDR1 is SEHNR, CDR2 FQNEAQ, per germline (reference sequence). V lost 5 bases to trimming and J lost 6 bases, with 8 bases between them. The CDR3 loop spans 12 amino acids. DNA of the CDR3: TGTGCCAGCAGCCTTGACTCCAATGAGCAGTTCTTC. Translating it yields CASSLDSNEQFF.

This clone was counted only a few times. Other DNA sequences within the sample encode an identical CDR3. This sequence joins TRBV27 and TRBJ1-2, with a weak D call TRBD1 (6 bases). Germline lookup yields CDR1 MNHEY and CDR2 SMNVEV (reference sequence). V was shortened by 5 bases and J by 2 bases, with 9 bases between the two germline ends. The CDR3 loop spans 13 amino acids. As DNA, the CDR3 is TGTGCCAGCAGTCCTGGACAGAACTATGGCTACACCTTC. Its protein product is CASSPGQNYGYTF.

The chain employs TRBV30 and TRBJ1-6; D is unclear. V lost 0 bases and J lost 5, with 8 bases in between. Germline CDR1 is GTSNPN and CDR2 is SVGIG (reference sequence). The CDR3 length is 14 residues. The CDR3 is CAWSVDRNNSPLHF. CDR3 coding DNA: TGTGCCTGGAGTGTAGACCGGAATAATTCACCCCTCCACTTT.

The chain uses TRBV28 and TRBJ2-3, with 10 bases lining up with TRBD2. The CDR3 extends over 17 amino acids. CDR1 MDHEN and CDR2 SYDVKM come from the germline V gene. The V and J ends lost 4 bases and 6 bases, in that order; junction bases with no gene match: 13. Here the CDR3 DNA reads TGTGCCAGCAGTTCCCATTATAGCGGGGGGAAGTTTGATACGCAGTATTTT. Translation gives CASSSHYSGGKFDTQYF.

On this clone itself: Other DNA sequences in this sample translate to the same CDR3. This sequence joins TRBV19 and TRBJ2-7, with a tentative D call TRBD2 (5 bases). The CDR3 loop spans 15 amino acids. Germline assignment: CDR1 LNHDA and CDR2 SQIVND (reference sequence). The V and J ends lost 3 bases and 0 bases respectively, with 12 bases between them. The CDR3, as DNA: TGTGCCAGTAGTATCTCGGCGGGCGACTCCTACGAGCAGTACTTC. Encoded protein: CASSISAGDSYEQYF.

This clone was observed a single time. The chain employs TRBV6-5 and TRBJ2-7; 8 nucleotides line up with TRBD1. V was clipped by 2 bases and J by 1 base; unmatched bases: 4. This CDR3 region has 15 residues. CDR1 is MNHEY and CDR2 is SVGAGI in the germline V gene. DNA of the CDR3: TGTGCCAGCAGTTACGGCAGGGGGCAATCCTACGAGCAGTACTTC. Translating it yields CASSYGRGQSYEQYF.

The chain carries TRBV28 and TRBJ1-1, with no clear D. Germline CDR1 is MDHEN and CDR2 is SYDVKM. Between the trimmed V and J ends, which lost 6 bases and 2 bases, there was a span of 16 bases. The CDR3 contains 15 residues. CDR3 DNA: TGTGCCAGCAGCCAGAGGACCCGGGGTAACACTGAAGCTTTCTTT. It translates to CASSQRTRGNTEAFF. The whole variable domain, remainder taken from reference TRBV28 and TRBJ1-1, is DVKVTQSSRYLVKRTGEKVFLECVQDMDHENMFWYRQDPGLGLRLIYFSYDVKMKEKGDIPEGYSVSREKKERFSLILESASTNQTSMYLCASSQRTRGNTEAFFGQGTRLTVV.

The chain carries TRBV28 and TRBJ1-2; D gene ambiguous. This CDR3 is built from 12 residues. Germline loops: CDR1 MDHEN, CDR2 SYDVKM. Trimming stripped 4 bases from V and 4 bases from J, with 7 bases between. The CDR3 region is CASSSSFYGYTF. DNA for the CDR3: TGTGCCAGCAGTTCCTCGTTCTATGGCTACACCTTC.

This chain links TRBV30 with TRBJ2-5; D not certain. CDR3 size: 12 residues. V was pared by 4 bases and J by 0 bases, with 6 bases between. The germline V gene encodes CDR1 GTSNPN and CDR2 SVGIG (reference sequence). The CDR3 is CAWNEHQETQYF. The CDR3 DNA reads TGTGCCTGGAATGAGCACCAAGAGACCCAGTACTTC.

The CDR3 reads CAAGVFSGYEQYF. The CDR3 DNA sequence: TGTGCCGCAGGGGTGTTTTCGGGATACGAGCAGTACTTC. The rearrangement links TRBV6-5 to TRBJ2-7; the D gene is possibly TRBD1 (6 bases). The CDR3 contains 13 residues. Trimming removed 11 bases from V and 4 bases from J, with 18 bases in between. Germline V gene data show CDR1 as MNHEY and CDR2 as SVGAGI.

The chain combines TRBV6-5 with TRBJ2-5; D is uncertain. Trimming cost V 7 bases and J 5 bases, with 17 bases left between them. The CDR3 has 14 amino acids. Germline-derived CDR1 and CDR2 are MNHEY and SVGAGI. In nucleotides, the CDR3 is TGTGCCAGCACTCGACTGACCGTCCGGGAGACCCAGTACTTC. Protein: CASTRLTVRETQYF.

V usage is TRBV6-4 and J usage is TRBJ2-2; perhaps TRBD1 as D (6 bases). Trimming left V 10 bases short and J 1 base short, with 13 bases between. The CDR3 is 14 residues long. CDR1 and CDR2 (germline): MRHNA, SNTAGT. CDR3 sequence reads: CATRGGQNTGELFF. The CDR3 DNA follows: TGTGCCACTAGAGGGGGACAGAACACCGGGGAGCTGTTTTTT.

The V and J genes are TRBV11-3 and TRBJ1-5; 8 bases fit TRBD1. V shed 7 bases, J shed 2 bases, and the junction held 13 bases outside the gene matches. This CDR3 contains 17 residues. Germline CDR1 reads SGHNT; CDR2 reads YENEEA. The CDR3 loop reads CASNFESGTGCNQPQHF. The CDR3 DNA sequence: TGTGCCAGCAACTTCGAATCCGGGACAGGATGCAATCAGCCCCAGCATTTT.

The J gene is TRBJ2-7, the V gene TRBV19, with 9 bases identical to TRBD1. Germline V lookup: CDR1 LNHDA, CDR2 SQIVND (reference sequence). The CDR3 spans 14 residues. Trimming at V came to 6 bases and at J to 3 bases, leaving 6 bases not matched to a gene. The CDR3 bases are TGTGCCAGTAGCGCCGGGACAGGGAGCTACGAGCAGTACTTC. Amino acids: CASSAGTGSYEQYF.

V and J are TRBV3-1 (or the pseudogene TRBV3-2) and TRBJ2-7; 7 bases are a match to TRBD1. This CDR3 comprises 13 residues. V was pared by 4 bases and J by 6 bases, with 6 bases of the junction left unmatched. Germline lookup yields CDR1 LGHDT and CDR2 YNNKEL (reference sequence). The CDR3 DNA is TGTGCCAGCAGCCTTGACAGGGTCGGCGAGCAGTACTTC. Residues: CASSLDRVGEQYF.

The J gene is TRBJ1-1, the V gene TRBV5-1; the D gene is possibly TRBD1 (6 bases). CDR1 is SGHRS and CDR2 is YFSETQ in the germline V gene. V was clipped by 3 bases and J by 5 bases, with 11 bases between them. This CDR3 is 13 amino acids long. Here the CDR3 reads CASSSRGETEAFF. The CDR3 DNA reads TGCGCCAGCAGCTCTAGGGGGGAGACTGAAGCTTTCTTT.

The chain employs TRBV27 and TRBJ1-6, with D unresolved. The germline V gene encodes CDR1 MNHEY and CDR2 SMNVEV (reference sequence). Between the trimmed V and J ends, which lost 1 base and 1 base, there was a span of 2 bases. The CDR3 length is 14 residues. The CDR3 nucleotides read TGTGCCAGCAGTTTATATTCCTATAATTCACCCCTCCACTTT. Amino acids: CASSLYSYNSPLHF.

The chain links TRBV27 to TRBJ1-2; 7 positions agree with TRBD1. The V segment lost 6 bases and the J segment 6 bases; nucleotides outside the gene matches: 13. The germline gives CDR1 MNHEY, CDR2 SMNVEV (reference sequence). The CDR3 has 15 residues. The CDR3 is CASSGYRGRVDGYTF. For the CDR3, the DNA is TGTGCCAGCAGCGGTTACAGGGGACGGGTAGATGGCTACACCTTC.